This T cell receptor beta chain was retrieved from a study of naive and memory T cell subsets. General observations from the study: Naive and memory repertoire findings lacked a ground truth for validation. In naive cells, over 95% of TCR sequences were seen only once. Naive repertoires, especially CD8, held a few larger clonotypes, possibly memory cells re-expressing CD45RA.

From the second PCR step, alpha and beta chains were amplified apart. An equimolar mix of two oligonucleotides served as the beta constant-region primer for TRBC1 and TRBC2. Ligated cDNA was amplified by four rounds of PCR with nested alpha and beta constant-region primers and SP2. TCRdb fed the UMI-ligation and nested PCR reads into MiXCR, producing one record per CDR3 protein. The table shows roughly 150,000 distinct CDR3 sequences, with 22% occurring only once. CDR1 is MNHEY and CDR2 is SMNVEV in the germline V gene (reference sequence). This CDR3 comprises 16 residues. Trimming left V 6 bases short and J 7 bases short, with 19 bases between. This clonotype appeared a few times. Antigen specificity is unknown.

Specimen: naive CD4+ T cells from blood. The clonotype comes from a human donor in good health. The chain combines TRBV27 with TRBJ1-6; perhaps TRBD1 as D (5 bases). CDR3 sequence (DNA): TGTGCCAGCAGCGAAGACCGGGGACTGAGAAATTCACCCCTCCACTTT. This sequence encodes CASSEDRGLRNSPLHF.